The clone carrying this T cell receptor (beta chain) was picked up many times. A 5'RACE template-switching step, the method used to make TCR cDNA, added a universal primer site and UMIs. TCRdb re-derived calls from the 5' RACE reads in MiXCR, one entry per CDR3 protein. The sample holds about 310,000 distinct CDR3 sequences, 3% to 4.5% seen once. The record originates from a study of T cells after yellow fever vaccination. This CDR3 comprises 14 residues. Trimming pared 1 base from V and 7 bases from J, leaving 13 bases between. Germline V gene lookup returns CDR1 SGHTA and CDR2 FQGNSA. The sequence came from a young man who received the YFV17D yellow fever vaccine. This specimen consisted of PBMCs, obtained on the day of the yellow fever booster vaccination. V is TRBV7-2 and J is TRBJ1-2; no definite D call. The DNA of the CDR3 is TGTGCCAGCAGCTTAGGGCCCCTGTCTGGTGGCTACACCTTC. It yields the protein CASSLGPLSGGYTF.